The 5 T cell receptor beta chains reported below all come from one sample, sequenced in a study of vaccination effects on CD4 cells after COVID-19. The ViraFEST assay expanded antigen-specific CD4+ T cells with viral peptide pools before sequencing. Culturing for nine to ten days preceded CD4+ T cell isolation. Each participant was administered two doses of either the BNT162b2 or the mRNA-1273 vaccine. Their cognate antigens are unknown. Some clones are missing from TCRdb's copy, which holds only in-frame ones; the method was immunoSEQ multiplex PCR. The table has fewer than 80,000 clones, around 70% seen once. Sequenced material: CD4+ T cells from PBMCs cultured with HCoV-229E spike peptides, taken after COVID-19 vaccination. These TCRs come from a human donor who received a COVID-19 vaccine.

This chain uses TRBV7-7 with TRBJ2-1; D is uncertain. The CDR3 runs 15 residues. Germline CDR1 is SSHAT and CDR2 is FNYEAQ (reference sequence). Trimming stripped 1 base from V and 2 bases from J, with 9 bases between. The CDR3 bases are TGTGCCAGCAGCTTAGGGATATCCCCCTACAATGAGCAGTTCTTC. This encodes CASSLGISPYNEQFF.

V is TRBV5-1 and J is TRBJ2-2, with D maybe TRBD2 (5 bases). The CDR3 contains 13 residues. Deletions cut 4 bases from V and 8 bases from J, with 12 bases between. The germline V gene encodes CDR1 SGHRS and CDR2 YFSETQ. The CDR3 DNA is TGCGCCAGCAGCCTGGAGGCGGCTGGGGAGCTGTTTTTT. Translation: CASSLEAAGELFF.

This clone was counted only a few times. The V call is TRBV6-1, the J call TRBJ1-5; D is possibly TRBD1 (6 bases). This CDR3 has 15 residues. In germline, CDR1 is MNHNS, CDR2 SASEGT. V was trimmed by 4 bases and J by 5 bases, leaving 15 bases between them. The CDR3 DNA follows: TGTGCCAGCAGTGCAGCAGGGGTTCCGCATCAGCCCCAGCATTTT. This codes for CASSAAGVPHQPQHF.

This clone was observed a handful of times. The rearrangement joins TRBV7-9 to TRBJ1-4; maybe TRBD1 (5 bases). The CDR3 covers 12 residues. The V gene's germline CDR1 is SEHNR and CDR2 FQNEAQ (reference sequence). V was shortened by 3 bases and J by 13 bases, with 12 bases between the two germline ends. CDR3 nucleotide sequence: TGTGCCAGCAGCTTTAGCCCCGGGGCACTGTTTTTT. Amino acid sequence: CASSFSPGALFF.

V and J are TRBV4-1 and TRBJ2-3, with D unresolved. The CDR3 length is 14 residues. The ends were cut back, 1 base at V and 4 bases at J, with 9 bases in the middle. CDR1 and CDR2 (germline): MGHRA, YSYEKL. The DNA for the CDR3 is TGCGCCAGCAGCCAAGCTAGTAACGCAGATACGCAGTATTTT. It encodes CASSQASNADTQYF.